The 5 T cell receptor beta chains presented below share a single source sample, sequenced in a study of spatial heterogeneity in lung cancer. Sample time point: sample taken at primary tumor resection. Sequencing covered unsorted whole RNA taken from tumor, nontumor lung or frozen PBMC. TCRdb called the 5' RACE reads again in MiXCR, with one record for every CDR3 protein. The table has about 6,900 distinct CDR3 sequences, roughly 4.2% seen once. Sequenced material: normal lung tissue next to the tumor, taken at surgery. Receptor source: a female donor with early-stage non-small cell lung cancer.

There are many counts of this clonotype. Little can be read into the size of this beta chain, an off-target read in a library designed for alpha chains. CDR3 loop: CAISDPGRGREQFF. CDR3 DNA sequence: TGTGCCATCAGTGACCCCGGTAGGGGGCGTGAGCAGTTCTTC. The rearrangement links TRBV10-3 to TRBJ2-1; 7 nucleotides match TRBD1. From germline, CDR1 is ENHRY and CDR2 SYGVKD. V lost 3 bases and J lost 9; bases outside the gene matches: 8. The CDR3 has 14 amino acids.

This clonotype qualifies as medium-sized. Little can be read into the size of this beta chain, an off-target read in a library designed for alpha chains. The gene calls are TRBV2 and TRBJ1-4; D is undetermined. V lost 4 bases to trimming and J lost 7 bases, with 10 bases between them. This CDR3 region has 13 residues. Germline values: CDR1 SNHLY, CDR2 FYNNEI. The DNA for the CDR3 is TGTGCCAGCAGTGGCCAGGACGGTGAAAAACTGTTTTTT. It specifies CASSGQDGEKLFF.

The table lists this clonotype with many counts. Since the library was made to target alpha chains, this beta chain is a stray read and its abundance is not meaningful. V is TRBV20-1 and J is TRBJ2-7; 9 bases match TRBD2. The CDR3 contains 14 residues. V lost 4 bases to trimming and J lost 4 bases; unmatched junction nucleotides: 8. Germline CDR1 and CDR2: DFQATT and SNEGSKA (reference sequence). This CDR3 is CSATNPGLAYEQYF. DNA for the CDR3: TGCAGTGCTACCAACCCGGGACTAGCATACGAGCAGTACTTC.

This clonotype was picked up many times. Being off target in a library aimed at alpha chains, this beta chain has a size of little meaning. This chain uses TRBV7-2 with TRBJ1-1; 9 bases line up with TRBD1. Losses at the gene ends were 4 bases for V and 10 bases for J; bases not matched to a gene: 7. The CDR3 contains 13 residues. Per germline, CDR1 SGHTA and CDR2 FQGNSA. As DNA, the CDR3 is TGTGCCAGCAGCTCCACGGGACAGGGTCGAGCTTTCTTT. This sequence encodes CASSSTGQGRAFF.

This clonotype was detected many times. Found in a library prepared for alpha chains, this beta chain is an off-target read, and its abundance has little meaning. The chain carries TRBV6-1 and TRBJ1-5; no clear D gene. This CDR3 is built from 15 residues. Germline loops: CDR1 MNHNS, CDR2 SASEGT. V lost 2 bases and J 2 bases, leaving 10 bases between the germline ends. Here the CDR3 reads CASSETGKRNQPQHF. The CDR3 DNA follows: TGTGCCAGCAGTGAAACCGGGAAGCGCAATCAGCCCCAGCATTTT.